This T cell receptor beta chain was captured by sequencing in a study of T cell responses to AZD1222 COVID-19 vaccine. Findings and caveats of the study: There were repertoire samples only from the period after the peak T cell response. The CD4 TCRs associated with vaccination extended across spike and predominated at 160-218 and 743-854.

Generated by immunoSEQ multiplex PCR, the TCRdb table keeps only in-frame clones and is missing some. Of approximately 80,000 clones in the sample, over 75% were seen once. On this clone: Its cognate antigen is unknown.

The analysis combined second doses at about 4 or about 12 weeks. The CDR3 is made up of 14 amino acids. With 1 base removed from V and 5 bases from J, the gap between germline ends came to 12 bases. CDR1 SGHTA and CDR2 FQGTGA come from the germline V gene. Source: peripheral blood, taken 28 days after the second AZD1222 dose. This receptor was identified in an adult who received the AZD1222 COVID-19 vaccine. The chain links TRBV7-3 to TRBJ2-7, with D possibly TRBD1 on 6 matching bases. CDR3 nucleotide sequence: TGTGCCAGCAGCTTAAGTGGACAGAGCGACGAGCAGTACTTC. Its translation is CASSLSGQSDEQYF. Based on the CDR3 plus reference TRBV7-3 and TRBJ2-7, the full variable domain is GAGVSQTPSNKVTEKGKYVELRCDPISGHTALYWYRQSLGQGPEFLIYFQGTGAADDSGLPNDRFFAVRPEGSVSTLKIQRTERGDSAVYLCASSLSGQSDEQYFGPGTRLTVT.